This T cell receptor beta chain was obtained from a study of human T cells and chemical hapten exposure (dated by TCRdb to the early 2020s). Background on the whole study: Libraries were pooled for sequencing, and variation in per-sample TCR yields was attributed mainly to small differences in library volumes within the pool. In alopecia patients, the study followed how the peripheral blood TCR repertoire changed in vivo over primary and secondary sensitization to diphenylcyclopropenone (DPC), a hapten. For every blood RNA sample, sequencing covered both the TCR alpha and TCR beta chains. Overall results and qualifications from the work: DPC sensitization did not change how many TCRs were above 1 in 1000 frequency, and no evidence was found of alterations in global repertoire structure. Repeated subsampling changed both the strength of the expansion versus patch-test correlation and the threshold at which that correlation became significant.

To note about this clonotype: It has no known antigen specificity. No per-base quality is available; no much larger clone lies one base away.

The library was made by 5' RACE. The sample was run on an Illumina MiSeq. During library preparation, unique molecular identifiers were attached to individual cDNA molecules so that TCRs could be counted in a quantitative, reproducible way. The original methods were these. Samples had a median of roughly 87,000 TCRs, with a range from about 23,224 to 750,000. The Decombinator software suite was used to annotate the V, J and CDR3 of the TCR reads. For the PS versus PT1 abundance plots, all samples were subsampled to the same number of TCRs (28,000). TCRs were defined as expanded if absent before sensitization and observed at least eight times at the 2-week time point. Using fastp at Q25 and MiXCR, TCRdb reprocessed the public reads and kept productive beta chains. Rows are unified per CDR3 protein, each entry keeping the most common DNA and genes. The V and J calls and clone size are TCRdb's, not the authors'. The sample table contains about 110,000 distinct CDR3 sequences; only one count was recorded for around a fifth of them. Clones ranked in the top ten supply roughly 2.8% of the sample.

Unfractionated whole blood was collected in Tempus Blood RNA tubes, and total RNA was extracted from that blood. Five healthy volunteers acted as controls for TCR sequencing and had blood drawn at day 0, 2 weeks and 6 weeks. The TCR comes from a human donor in good health.

The sequence in DNA is TGCAGTGCAAATAAACAGGGAGGAACTAACTATGGCTACACCTTC. Translated, it reads CSANKQGGTNYGYTF. This receptor chain uses TRBV20-1 and TRBJ1-2, with TRBD1 tentatively as D gene (6 bases match). Taken from cysteine to phenylalanine, the CDR3 has 15 residues. Of the read, only the CDR3 DNA is kept; its 45 bases are in frame from base 1. V loses 6 bases, J loses 0 bases, and the germline ends lie 17 bases apart. The germline V gene (reference sequence) provides CDR1 DFQATT and CDR2 SNEGSKA.